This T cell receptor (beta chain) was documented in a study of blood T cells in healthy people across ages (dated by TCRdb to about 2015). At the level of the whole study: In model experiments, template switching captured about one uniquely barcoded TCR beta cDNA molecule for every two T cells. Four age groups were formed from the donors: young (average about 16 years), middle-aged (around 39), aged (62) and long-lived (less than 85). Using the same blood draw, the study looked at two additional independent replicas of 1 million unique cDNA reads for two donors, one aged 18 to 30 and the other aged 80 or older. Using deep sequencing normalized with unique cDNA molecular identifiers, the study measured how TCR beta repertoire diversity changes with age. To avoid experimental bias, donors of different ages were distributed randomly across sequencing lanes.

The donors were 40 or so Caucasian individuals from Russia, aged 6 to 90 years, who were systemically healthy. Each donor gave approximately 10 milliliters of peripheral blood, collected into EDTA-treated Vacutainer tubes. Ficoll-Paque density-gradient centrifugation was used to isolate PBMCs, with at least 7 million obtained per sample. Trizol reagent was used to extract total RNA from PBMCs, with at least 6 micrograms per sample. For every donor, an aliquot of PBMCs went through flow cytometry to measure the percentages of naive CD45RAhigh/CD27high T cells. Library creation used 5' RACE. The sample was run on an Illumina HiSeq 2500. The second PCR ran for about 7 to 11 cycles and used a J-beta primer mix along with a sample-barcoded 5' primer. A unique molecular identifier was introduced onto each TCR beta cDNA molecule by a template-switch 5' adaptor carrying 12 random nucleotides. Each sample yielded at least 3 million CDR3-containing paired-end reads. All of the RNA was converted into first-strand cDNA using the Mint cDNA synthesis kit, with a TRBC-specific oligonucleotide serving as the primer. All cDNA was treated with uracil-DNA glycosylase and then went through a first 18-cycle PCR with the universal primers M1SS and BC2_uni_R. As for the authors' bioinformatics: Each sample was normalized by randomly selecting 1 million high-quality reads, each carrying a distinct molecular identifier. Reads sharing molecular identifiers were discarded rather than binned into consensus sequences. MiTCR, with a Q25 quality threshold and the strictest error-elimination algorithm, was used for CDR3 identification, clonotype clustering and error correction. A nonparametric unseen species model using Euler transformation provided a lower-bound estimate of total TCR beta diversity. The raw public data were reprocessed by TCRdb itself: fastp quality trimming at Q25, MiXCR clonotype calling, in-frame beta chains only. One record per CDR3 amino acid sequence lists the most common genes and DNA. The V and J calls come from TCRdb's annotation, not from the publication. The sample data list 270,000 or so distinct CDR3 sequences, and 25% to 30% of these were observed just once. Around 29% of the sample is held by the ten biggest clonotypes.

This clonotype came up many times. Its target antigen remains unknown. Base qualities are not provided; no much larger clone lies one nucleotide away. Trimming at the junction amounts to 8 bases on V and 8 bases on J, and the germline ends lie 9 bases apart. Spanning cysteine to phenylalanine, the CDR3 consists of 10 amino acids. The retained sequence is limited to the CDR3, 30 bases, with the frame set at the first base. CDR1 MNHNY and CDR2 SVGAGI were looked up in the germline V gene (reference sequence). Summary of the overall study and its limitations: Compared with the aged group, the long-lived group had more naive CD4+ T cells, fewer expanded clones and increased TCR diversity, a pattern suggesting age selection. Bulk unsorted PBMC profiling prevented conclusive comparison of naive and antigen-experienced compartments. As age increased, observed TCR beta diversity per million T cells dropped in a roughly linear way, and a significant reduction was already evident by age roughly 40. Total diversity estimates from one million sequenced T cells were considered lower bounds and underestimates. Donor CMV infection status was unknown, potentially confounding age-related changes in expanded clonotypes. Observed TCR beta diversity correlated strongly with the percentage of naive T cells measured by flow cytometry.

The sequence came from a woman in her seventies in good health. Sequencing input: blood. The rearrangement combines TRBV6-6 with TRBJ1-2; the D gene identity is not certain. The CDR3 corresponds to CASSSIGYTF. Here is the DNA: TGTGCCAGCTCTAGTATCGGCTACACCTTC.